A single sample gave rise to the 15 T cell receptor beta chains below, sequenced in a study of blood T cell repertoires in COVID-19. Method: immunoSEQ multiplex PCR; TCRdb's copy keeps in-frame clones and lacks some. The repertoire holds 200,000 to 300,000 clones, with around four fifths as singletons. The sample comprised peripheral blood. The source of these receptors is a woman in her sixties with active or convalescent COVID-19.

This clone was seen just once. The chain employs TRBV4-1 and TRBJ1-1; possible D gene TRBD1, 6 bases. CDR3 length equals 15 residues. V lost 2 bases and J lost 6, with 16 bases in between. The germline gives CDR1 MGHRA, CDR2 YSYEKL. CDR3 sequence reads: CASSQNRVGFAEAFF. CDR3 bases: TGCGCCAGCAGCCAAAACAGGGTAGGTTTCGCTGAAGCTTTCTTT.

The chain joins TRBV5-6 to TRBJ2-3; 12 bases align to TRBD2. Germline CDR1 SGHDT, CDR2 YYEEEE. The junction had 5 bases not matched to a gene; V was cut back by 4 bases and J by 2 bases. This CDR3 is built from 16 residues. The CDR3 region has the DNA TGTGCCAGCAGCCCCGGACTAGCGGGGTACACAGATACGCAGTATTTT. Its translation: CASSPGLAGYTDTQYF.

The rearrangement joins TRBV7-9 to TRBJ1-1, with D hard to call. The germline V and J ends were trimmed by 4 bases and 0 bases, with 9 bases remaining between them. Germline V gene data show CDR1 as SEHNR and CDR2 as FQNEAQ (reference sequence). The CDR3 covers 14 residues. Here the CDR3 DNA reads TGTGCCAGCAGCTCCTTGAGCGTGAACACTGAAGCTTTCTTT. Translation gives CASSSLSVNTEAFF.

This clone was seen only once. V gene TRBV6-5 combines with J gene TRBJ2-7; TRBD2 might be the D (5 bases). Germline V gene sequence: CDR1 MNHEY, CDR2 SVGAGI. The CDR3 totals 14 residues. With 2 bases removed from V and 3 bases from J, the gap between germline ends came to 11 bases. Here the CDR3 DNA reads TGTGCCAGCAGTTACGCACTAGACAACTACGAGCAGTACTTC. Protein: CASSYALDNYEQYF.

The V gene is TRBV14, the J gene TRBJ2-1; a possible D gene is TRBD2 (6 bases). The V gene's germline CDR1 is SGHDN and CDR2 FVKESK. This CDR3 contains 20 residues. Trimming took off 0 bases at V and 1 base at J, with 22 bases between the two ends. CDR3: CASSQDGGVAPVWSYNEQFF. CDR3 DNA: TGTGCCAGCAGCCAAGACGGAGGGGTAGCCCCCGTCTGGTCCTACAATGAGCAGTTCTTC.

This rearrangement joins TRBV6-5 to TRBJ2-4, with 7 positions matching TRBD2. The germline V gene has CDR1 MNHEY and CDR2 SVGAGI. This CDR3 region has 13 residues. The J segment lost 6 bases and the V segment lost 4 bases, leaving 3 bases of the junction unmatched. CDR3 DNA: TGTGCCAGCAGTTGGGGACTACGAAACATTCAGTACTTC. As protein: CASSWGLRNIQYF.

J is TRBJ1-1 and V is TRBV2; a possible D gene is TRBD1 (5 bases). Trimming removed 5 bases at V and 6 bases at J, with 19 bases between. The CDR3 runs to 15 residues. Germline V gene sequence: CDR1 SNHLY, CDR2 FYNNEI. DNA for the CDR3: TGTGCCAGCAGTCCACTCAGGGCTCTAAACGCTGAAGCTTTCTTT. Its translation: CASSPLRALNAEAFF.

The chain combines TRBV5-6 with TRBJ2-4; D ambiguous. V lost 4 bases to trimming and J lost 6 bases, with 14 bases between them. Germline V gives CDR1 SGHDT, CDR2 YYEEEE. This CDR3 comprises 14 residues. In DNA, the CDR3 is TGTGCCAGCAGCCATTCCAGGCCAGTAAACATTCAGTACTTC. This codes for CASSHSRPVNIQYF.

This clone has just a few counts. CDR3 amino acids: CASSSDSGSGTDTQYF. The CDR3 DNA follows: TGTGCCAGCAGCTCTGATAGCGGGTCCGGCACAGATACGCAGTATTTT. The J gene is TRBJ2-3, the V gene TRBV11-2, with 7 bases identical to TRBD2. J was trimmed by 1 base and V by 4 bases; bases with no gene match: 8. The CDR3 is made up of 16 amino acids. CDR1 is SGHAT, CDR2 FQNNGV, per germline.

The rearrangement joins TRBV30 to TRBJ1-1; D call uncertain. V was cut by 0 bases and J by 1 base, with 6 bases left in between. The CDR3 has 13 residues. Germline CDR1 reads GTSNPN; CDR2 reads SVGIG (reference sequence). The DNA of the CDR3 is TGTGCCTGGAGTGTTGACTCGAACACTGAAGCTTTCTTT. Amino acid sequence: CAWSVDSNTEAFF.

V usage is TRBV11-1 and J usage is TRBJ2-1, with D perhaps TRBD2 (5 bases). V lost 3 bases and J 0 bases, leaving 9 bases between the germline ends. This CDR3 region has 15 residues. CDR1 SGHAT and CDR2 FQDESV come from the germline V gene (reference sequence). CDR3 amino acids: CASSLERSSYNEQFF. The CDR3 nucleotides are TGTGCCAGCAGCTTGGAGCGGTCCTCCTACAATGAGCAGTTCTTC.

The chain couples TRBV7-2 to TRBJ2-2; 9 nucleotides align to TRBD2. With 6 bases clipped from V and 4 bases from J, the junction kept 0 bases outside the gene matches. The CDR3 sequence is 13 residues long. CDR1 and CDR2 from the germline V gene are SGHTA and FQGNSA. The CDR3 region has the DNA TGTGCCAGCAGACTAGCGGGCACCGGGGAGCTGTTTTTT. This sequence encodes CASRLAGTGELFF.

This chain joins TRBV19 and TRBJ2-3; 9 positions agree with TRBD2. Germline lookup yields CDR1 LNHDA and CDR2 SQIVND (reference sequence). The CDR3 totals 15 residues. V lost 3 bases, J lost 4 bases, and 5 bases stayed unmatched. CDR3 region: CASSIAAGGADTQYF. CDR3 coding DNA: TGTGCCAGTAGTATTGCGGCGGGAGGGGCAGATACGCAGTATTTT.

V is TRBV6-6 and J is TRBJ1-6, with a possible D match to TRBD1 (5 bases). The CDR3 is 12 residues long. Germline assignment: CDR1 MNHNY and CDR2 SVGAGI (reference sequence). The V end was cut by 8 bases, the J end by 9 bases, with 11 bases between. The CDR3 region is CASSGGSSPLHF. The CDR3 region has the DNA TGTGCCAGCTCCGGGGGAAGTTCACCCCTCCACTTT.

In DNA, the CDR3 is TGTGCCAGCAGCCACACAGGGGTCGGGACCACAGATACGCAGTATTTT. It specifies CASSHTGVGTTDTQYF. The J gene is TRBJ2-3, the V gene TRBV6-6; 7 positions match TRBD1. J lost 2 bases, V lost 6 bases, and 11 bases had no gene match. CDR1 is MNHNY, CDR2 SVGAGI, per germline (reference sequence). The CDR3 runs to 16 residues.